The rows below give T cell receptor beta chains drawn from one sample of a study of T cell repertoires in aging, cancer and after chemotherapy. One entry per CDR3 protein results from TCRdb running MiXCR on the multiplex PCR reads. The table shows approximately 4,200 distinct CDR3 sequences, with approximately 30% occurring only once. The sequencing sample was made of blood. These receptors came from a human donor in good health. Each CDR3 is given with its conserved first and last residue. A D gene is named only where the DNA matches it firmly. Where a row states a size, it is once, few, many or the class of an expanded clone; other rows omit it.

D	V	size	J	CDR3	DNA
TRBD1	TRBV20-1	-	TRBJ1-5	CSAREGTGNQPQHF	TGCAGTGCTAGAGAGGGGACAGGAAATCAGCCCCAGCATTTT
-	TRBV19	-	TRBJ1-5	CASSIREISNQPQHF	TGTGCCAGTAGTATTCGGGAGATTAGCAATCAGCCCCAGCATTTT
-	TRBV12-3/TRBV12-4	-	TRBJ2-2	CASSFYPGAGELFF	TGTGCCAGCAGTTTCTACCCGGGGGCCGGGGAGCTGTTTTTT
-	TRBV27	few	TRBJ1-1	CASQPGARNTEAFF	TGTGCCAGCCAACCGGGAGCCAGGAACACTGAAGCTTTCTTT
-	TRBV12-3/TRBV12-4	few	TRBJ2-7	CASSLVRDWSSYEQYF	TGTGCCAGCAGTTTGGTCAGGGATTGGAGCTCCTACGAGCAGTACTTC
-	TRBV30	-	TRBJ1-1	CAWYSVIEAFF	TGTGCCTGGTATTCGGTTATTGAAGCTTTCTTT
-	TRBV19	-	TRBJ1-1	CASKGNPDTPSTEAFF	TGTGCCAGCAAGGGTAACCCGGACACCCCGAGCACTGAAGCTTTCTTT
TRBD1	TRBV20-1	few	TRBJ1-4	CSASDRVGGEKLFF	TGCAGTGCTAGTGACAGGGTAGGAGGAGAAAAACTGTTTTTT
-	TRBV12-3/TRBV12-4	few	TRBJ2-2	CASSFSGRANTGELFF	TGTGCCAGCAGTTTTTCAGGCCGCGCGAACACCGGGGAGCTGTTTTTT
TRBD1	TRBV6-5	medium-sized	TRBJ2-2	CASSYFGQGVSGELFF	TGTGCCAGCAGTTACTTCGGACAGGGGGTGTCCGGGGAGCTGTTTTTT
-	TRBV27	-	TRBJ2-3	CASSFRGLPLLTDTQYF	TGTGCCAGCAGTTTCCGGGGACTGCCCTTATTGACAGATACGCAGTATTTT
-	TRBV27	medium-sized	TRBJ2-1	CASSQGSSYNEQFF	TGTGCCAGCAGCCAGGGGAGCTCCTACAATGAGCAGTTCTTC
-	TRBV6-5	medium-sized	TRBJ1-5	CASSYSISQPQHF	TGTGCCAGCAGTTACTCGATCAGTCAGCCCCAGCATTTT
-	TRBV18	few	TRBJ1-4	CASQGGGNEKLFF	TGTGCCAGCCAGGGCGGCGGGAATGAAAAACTGTTTTTT
-	TRBV5-6	-	TRBJ2-4	CASSLAAEAKNIQYF	TGTGCCAGCAGCTTGGCCGCAGAAGCCAAAAACATTCAGTACTTC
-	TRBV5-1	few	TRBJ2-1	CASSWTRNEQFF	TGCGCCAGCAGCTGGACTCGAAATGAGCAGTTCTTC
-	TRBV27	medium-sized	TRBJ1-2	CASSSTWVRGSYGYTF	TGTGCCAGCAGTTCCACATGGGTAAGGGGGAGCTATGGCTACACCTTC
-	TRBV5-5	few	TRBJ1-3	CASSSRVPIGTHPDTIYF	TGTGCCAGCAGCTCCCGGGTCCCTATCGGGACGCACCCGGACACCATATATTTT
-	TRBV6-5	few	TRBJ2-7	CATRDFLSYEQYF	TGTGCCACCAGGGACTTTCTCTCCTACGAGCAGTACTTC
-	TRBV12-3/TRBV12-4	-	TRBJ1-2	CASSFEQGHSYGYTF	TGTGCCAGCAGTTTCGAACAGGGACACTCCTATGGCTACACCTTC
-	TRBV11-1	-	TRBJ1-1	CASSIRQTGNTEAFF	TGTGCCAGCAGCATCCGGCAGACAGGGAACACTGAAGCTTTCTTT
TRBD2	TRBV5-6	few	TRBJ2-3	CASSSRGLAKNTDTQYF	TGTGCCAGCAGCTCTCGAGGACTAGCGAAGAACACAGATACGCAGTATTTT
TRBD1	TRBV5-5	-	TRBJ1-1	CASSLGQGGSTEAFF	TGTGCCAGCAGCTTGGGACAGGGAGGTAGTACTGAAGCTTTCTTT
-	TRBV19	medium-sized	TRBJ2-6	CASSISNVLTF	TGTGCCAGTAGTATTTCCAACGTCCTGACTTTC
TRBD2	TRBV15	few	TRBJ2-1	CATSKDSGGILNEQFF	TGTGCCACCAGCAAAGATAGCGGGGGGATTCTCAATGAGCAGTTCTTC
-	TRBV12-3/TRBV12-4	-	TRBJ2-3	CASRPGLSSTQYF	TGTGCCAGCAGACCGGGACTCTCTTCGACCCAGTATTTT
-	TRBV12-3/TRBV12-4	-	TRBJ2-5	CASSPQLVQETQYF	TGTGCCAGCAGTCCTCAACTAGTCCAAGAGACCCAGTACTTC
-	TRBV19	medium-sized	TRBJ2-2	CASSIGPHRGKWTGELFF	TGTGCCAGTAGTATAGGCCCACACCGGGGGAAGTGGACCGGGGAGCTGTTTTTT
-	TRBV11-2	-	TRBJ1-6	CASSLAGLYSPLHF	TGTGCCAGCAGCTTAGCAGGGTTGTATTCACCCCTCCACTTT
TRBD2	TRBV4-2	-	TRBJ2-2	CASSPSGGAGVGELFF	TGTGCCAGCAGCCCTAGCGGGGGGGCGGGAGTCGGGGAGCTGTTTTTT
-	TRBV12-3/TRBV12-4	-	TRBJ1-5	CASSFFNFRRELVGYQPQHF	TGTGCCAGCAGCTTCTTTAATTTTCGAAGGGAACTCGTGGGATATCAGCCCCAGCATTTT
-	TRBV27	-	TRBJ1-2	CASSPRGGLYGYTF	TGTGCCAGCAGTCCCCGAGGGGGACTCTATGGCTACACCTTC
-	TRBV6-1	few	TRBJ2-3	CAGGRTDTQYF	TGTGCCGGGGGTCGCACAGATACGCAGTATTTT
-	TRBV5-6	few	TRBJ2-7	CASSLASYEQYF	TGTGCCAGCAGCTTGGCTTCCTACGAGCAGTACTTC
TRBD2	TRBV5-5	-	TRBJ2-1	CASSAPGGGYNEQFF	TGTGCCAGCAGCGCCCCGGGGGGGGGCTACAATGAGCAGTTCTTC
-	TRBV7-9	-	TRBJ2-7	CASSFDFAGGEQYF	TGTGCCAGCAGCTTTGATTTCGCGGGCGGCGAGCAGTACTTC
TRBD1	TRBV6-1	-	TRBJ1-4	CASSLTWTGGNEKLFF	TGTGCCAGCAGTTTAACCTGGACAGGAGGCAATGAAAAACTGTTTTTT
TRBD2	TRBV30	-	TRBJ2-7	CAWSVAAGVLLEQYF	TGTGCCTGGAGTGTAGCAGCGGGGGTCTTATTAGAGCAGTACTTC
-	TRBV10-3	few	TRBJ1-1	CAISRDTQSGGDF	TGTGCCATCAGTCGGGACACCCAGAGTGGTGGAGACTTT
-	TRBV19	-	TRBJ2-6	CASSIGGSGANVLTF	TGTGCCAGTAGTATAGGGGGCTCTGGGGCCAACGTCCTGACTTTC
-	TRBV6-6	-	TRBJ1-4	CASSLDSSTNEKLFF	TGTGCCAGCAGCCTCGACAGCTCAACTAATGAAAAACTGTTTTTT
TRBD1	TRBV6-2/TRBV6-3	-	TRBJ1-4	CASSPTGAMDEKLFF	TGTGCCAGCAGTCCTACAGGGGCAATGGATGAAAAACTGTTTTTT
TRBD2	TRBV7-6	-	TRBJ2-2	CASSPGTSGTGELFF	TGTGCCAGCAGCCCGGGGACTAGCGGCACCGGGGAGCTGTTTTTT
TRBD1	TRBV12-3/TRBV12-4	-	TRBJ2-7	CASSYLRQGVTYEQYF	TGTGCCAGCAGTTACCTCAGACAGGGAGTCACCTACGAGCAGTACTTC